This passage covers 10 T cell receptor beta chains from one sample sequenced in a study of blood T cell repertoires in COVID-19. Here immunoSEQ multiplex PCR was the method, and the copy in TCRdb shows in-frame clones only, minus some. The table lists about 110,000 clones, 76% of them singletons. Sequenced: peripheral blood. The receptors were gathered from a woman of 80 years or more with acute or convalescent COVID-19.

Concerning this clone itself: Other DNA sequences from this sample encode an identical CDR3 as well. The CDR3 loop is CATSRTGYNEKLFF. The DNA of the CDR3 is TGTGCCACCAGCCGGACAGGTTATAATGAAAAACTGTTTTTT. V gene TRBV15 combines with J gene TRBJ1-4; TRBD1 matches at 7 bases. CDR3 length: 14 amino acids. V was pared by 5 bases and J by 4 bases, with 4 bases of the junction left unmatched. Germline V lookup: CDR1 LNHNV, CDR2 YYDKDF (reference sequence).

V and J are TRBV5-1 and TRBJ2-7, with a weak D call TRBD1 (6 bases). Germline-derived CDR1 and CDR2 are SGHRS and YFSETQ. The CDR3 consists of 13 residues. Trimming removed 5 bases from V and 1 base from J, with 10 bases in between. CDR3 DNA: TGCGCCAGCAGTAAGGACAGATCCTACGAGCAGTACTTC. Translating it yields CASSKDRSYEQYF.

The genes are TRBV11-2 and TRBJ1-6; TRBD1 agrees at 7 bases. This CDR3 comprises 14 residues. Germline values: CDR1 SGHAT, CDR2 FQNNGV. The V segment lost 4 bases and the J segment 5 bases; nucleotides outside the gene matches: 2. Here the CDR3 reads CASSSRGNNSPLHF. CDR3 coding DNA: TGTGCCAGCAGCTCCAGGGGGAATAATTCACCCCTCCACTTT.

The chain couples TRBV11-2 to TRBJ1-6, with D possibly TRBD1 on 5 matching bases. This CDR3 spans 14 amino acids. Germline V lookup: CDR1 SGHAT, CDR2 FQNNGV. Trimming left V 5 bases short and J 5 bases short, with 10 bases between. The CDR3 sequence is CASSPSGDNSPLHF. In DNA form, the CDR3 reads TGTGCCAGCAGCCCTTCGGGGGATAATTCACCCCTCCACTTT.

CDR3 DNA: TGTGCCAGTAGTACCCAGACAGATCACACCGGGGAGCTGTTTTTT. Translating it yields CASSTQTDHTGELFF. The chain is built from TRBV19 and TRBJ2-2; tentatively, D is TRBD1 (5 bases). The germline CDR1 and CDR2 sequences are LNHDA and SQIVND (reference sequence). There are 15 residues in the CDR3. V was clipped by 4 bases and J by 3 bases, with 12 bases between them.

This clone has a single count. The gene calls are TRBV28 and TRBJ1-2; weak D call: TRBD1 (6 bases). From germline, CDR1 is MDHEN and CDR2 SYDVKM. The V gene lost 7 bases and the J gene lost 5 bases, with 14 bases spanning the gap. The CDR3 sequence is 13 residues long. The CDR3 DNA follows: TGTGCCAGCAACAACCCAAGGGGGTATGGCTACACCTTC. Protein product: CASNNPRGYGYTF.

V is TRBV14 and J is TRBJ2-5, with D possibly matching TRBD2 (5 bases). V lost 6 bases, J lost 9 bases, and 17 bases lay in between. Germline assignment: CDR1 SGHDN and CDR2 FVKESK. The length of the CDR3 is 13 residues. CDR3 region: CASSSSILRAQYF. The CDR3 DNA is TGTGCCAGCAGTTCGAGCATCCTGCGGGCCCAGTACTTC.

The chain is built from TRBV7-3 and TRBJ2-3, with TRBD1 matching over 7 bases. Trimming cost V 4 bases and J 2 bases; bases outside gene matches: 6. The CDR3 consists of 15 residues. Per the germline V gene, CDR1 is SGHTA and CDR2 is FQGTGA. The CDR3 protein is CASSSTGQATDTQYF. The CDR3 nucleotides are TGTGCCAGCAGCTCGACCGGACAGGCCACAGATACGCAGTATTTT.

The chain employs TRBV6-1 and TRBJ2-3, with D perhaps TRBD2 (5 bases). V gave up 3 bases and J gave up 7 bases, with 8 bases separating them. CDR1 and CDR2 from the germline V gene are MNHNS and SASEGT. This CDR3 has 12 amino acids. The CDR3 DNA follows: TGTGCCAGCAGTGAGAGCGGCTATACGCAGTATTTT. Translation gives CASSESGYTQYF.

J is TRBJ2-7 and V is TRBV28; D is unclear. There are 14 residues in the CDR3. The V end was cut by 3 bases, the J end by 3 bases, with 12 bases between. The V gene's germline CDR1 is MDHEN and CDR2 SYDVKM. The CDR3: CASSFRSRIYEQYF. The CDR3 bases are TGTGCCAGCAGTTTTAGATCCAGGATCTACGAGCAGTACTTC.